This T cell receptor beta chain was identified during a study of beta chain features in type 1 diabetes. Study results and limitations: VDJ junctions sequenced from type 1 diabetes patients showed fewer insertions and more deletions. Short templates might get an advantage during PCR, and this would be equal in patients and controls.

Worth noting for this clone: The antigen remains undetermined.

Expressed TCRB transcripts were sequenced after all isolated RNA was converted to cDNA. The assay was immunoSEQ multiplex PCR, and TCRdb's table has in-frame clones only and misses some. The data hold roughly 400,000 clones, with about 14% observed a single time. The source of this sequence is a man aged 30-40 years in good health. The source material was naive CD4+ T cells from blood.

The CDR3 loop reads CSAAWGGRYEQYF. The CDR3 bases are TGCAGCGCGGCGTGGGGGGGCCGATACGAGCAGTACTTC. The V gene is TRBV29-1, the J gene TRBJ2-7, with D perhaps matching TRBD2 (7 bases). CDR3 length: 13 amino acids. Trimming pared 7 bases from V and 4 bases from J, leaving 17 bases between. Germline CDR1 and CDR2: SQVTM and ANQGSEA.